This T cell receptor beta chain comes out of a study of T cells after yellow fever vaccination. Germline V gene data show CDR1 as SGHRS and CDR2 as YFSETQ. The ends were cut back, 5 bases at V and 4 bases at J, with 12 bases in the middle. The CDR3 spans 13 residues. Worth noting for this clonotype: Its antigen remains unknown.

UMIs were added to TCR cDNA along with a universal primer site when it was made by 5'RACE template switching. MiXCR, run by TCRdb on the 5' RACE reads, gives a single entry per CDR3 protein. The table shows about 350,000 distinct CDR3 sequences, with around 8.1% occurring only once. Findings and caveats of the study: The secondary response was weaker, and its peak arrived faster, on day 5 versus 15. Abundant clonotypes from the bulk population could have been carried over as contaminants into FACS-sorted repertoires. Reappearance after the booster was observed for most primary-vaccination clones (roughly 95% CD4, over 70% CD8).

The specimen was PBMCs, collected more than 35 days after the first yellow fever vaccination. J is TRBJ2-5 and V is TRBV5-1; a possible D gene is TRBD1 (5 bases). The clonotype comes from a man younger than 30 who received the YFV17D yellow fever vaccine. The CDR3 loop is CASRTYRRETQYF. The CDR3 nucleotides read TGCGCCAGCAGAACCTACAGGAGAGAGACCCAGTACTTC.